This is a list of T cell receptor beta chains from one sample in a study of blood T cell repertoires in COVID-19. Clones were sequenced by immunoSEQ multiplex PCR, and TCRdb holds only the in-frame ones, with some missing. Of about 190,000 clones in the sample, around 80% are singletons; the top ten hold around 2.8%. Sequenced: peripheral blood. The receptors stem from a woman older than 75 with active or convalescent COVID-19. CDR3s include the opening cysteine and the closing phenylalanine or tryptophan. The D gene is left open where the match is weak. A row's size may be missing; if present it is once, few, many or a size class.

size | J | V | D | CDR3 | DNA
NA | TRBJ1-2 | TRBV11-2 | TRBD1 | CASSLGGQGRGYTF | TGTGCCAGCAGCTTAGGAGGACAGGGCCGCGGCTACACCTTC
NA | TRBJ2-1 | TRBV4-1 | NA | CASSQEMRQGGDNEQFF | TGCGCCAGCAGCCAAGAAATGCGCCAGGGTGGTGACAATGAGCAGTTCTTC
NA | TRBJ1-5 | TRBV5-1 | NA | CASSLEGAGRNQPQHF | TGCGCCAGCAGCTTAGAAGGGGCGGGACGCAATCAGCCCCAGCATTTT
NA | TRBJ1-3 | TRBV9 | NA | CASSVDQGSSGNTIYF | TGTGCCAGCAGCGTAGATCAGGGGAGCTCTGGAAACACCATATATTTT
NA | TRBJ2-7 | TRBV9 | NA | CASSPGQRTYEQYF | TGTGCCAGCAGCCCAGGACAGAGGACCTACGAGCAGTACTTC
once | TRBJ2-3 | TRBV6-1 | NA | CASSELWREGDTQYF | TGTGCCAGCAGTGAATTGTGGCGGGAAGGGGATACGCAGTATTTT
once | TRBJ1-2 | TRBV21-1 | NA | CASSKKCGEMAYGYTF | TGTGCCAGCAGCAAAAAGTGCGGGGAAATGGCCTATGGCTACACCTTC
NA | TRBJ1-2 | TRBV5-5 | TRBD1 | CASSWSTGNYGYTF | TGTGCCAGCAGCTGGTCGACAGGGAACTATGGCTACACCTTC
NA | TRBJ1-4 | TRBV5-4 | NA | CASRQNQGNEKLFF | TGTGCCAGCAGACAAAATCAGGGGAATGAAAAACTGTTTTTT
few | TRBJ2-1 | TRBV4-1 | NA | CASSQEFRESEQFF | TGCGCCAGCAGCCAAGAGTTTCGGGAGAGTGAGCAGTTCTTC
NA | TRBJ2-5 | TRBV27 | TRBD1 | CASKKQGVGGETQYF | TGTGCCAGCAAGAAACAGGGGGTGGGGGGAGAGACCCAGTACTTC